This TCR beta chain comes out of a study of T-cell reconstitution after alpha-beta-depleted transplantation in children. Unique molecular identifiers were used to barcode this TCRbeta library. One entry per CDR3 protein, called by TCRdb with MiXCR from the PCR reads. The sample lists roughly 190,000 distinct CDR3 sequences; more than 14% were seen once. This clonotype was detected only a few times. The clonotype comes from a human donor who donated a stem cell graft to a child with acute lymphoblastic leukemia. Material: PBMCs from the stem cell graft donor, obtained from the stem cell graft.

The CDR3 spells CSARGGRGGYTF. The CDR3 coding sequence is TGCAGTGCCAGGGGGGGGCGGGGTGGCTACACCTTC. This chain connects TRBV20-1 to TRBJ1-2, with 7 positions matching TRBD1. This CDR3 is built from 12 residues. The junction had 8 bases not matched to a gene; V was cut back by 6 bases and J by 7 bases. Per the germline V gene, CDR1 is DFQATT and CDR2 is SNEGSKA (reference sequence).